The 9 T cell receptor beta chains presented below share a single source sample, sequenced in a study of shared clonotypes between healthy human individuals. Clones were read by immunoSEQ multiplex PCR, and TCRdb kept only the in-frame ones, dropping some. The sample has nearly 500,000 clones, about three quarters seen once. Sequencing was carried out using PBMCs. The receptors stem from a woman aged 40 to 49 in good health. Some clones in this sample may be carry-over from other donors' samples.

This clone was seen once. The rearrangement links TRBV9 to TRBJ2-5; 12 bases agree with TRBD2. Germline CDR1 is SGDLS and CDR2 is YYNGEE. Unmatched junction bases numbered 5, after V lost 1 base and J lost 7 bases. This CDR3 is built from 15 residues. The CDR3 spells CASSVLAGGPGTQYF. CDR3 nucleotide sequence: TGTGCCAGCAGCGTACTAGCGGGAGGGCCGGGGACCCAGTACTTC.

V and J are TRBV5-1 and TRBJ2-1, with 9 bases matching TRBD2. The length of the CDR3 is 16 residues. From germline, CDR1 is SGHRS and CDR2 YFSETQ. With V trimmed by 0 bases and J by 9 bases, 10 bases remained unmatched. As DNA, the CDR3 is TGCGCCAGCAGCTTGGACGGCGGGAGGGCCCAGGGTGAGCAGTTCTTC. This encodes CASSLDGGRAQGEQFF.

The chain joins TRBV6-5 to TRBJ1-2, with a weak D call TRBD1 (5 bases). CDR3 length: 13 residues. Trimming took 9 bases from V and 4 from J, leaving 15 bases between them. Germline V gives CDR1 MNHEY, CDR2 SVGAGI. The DNA for the CDR3 is TGTGCCAGTAGCGTTCGTGGGGGCTATGGCTACACCTTC. It is translated as CASSVRGGYGYTF.

This clone was seen once. This chain connects TRBV11-1 to TRBJ1-5; no definite D call. The V and J ends lost 4 bases and 0 bases respectively, with 4 bases between them. Germline V gene data show CDR1 as SGHAT and CDR2 as FQDESV (reference sequence). The CDR3 covers 13 residues. The CDR3 here is CASSYNSNQPQHF. As DNA, the CDR3 is TGTGCCAGCAGCTATAATAGCAATCAGCCCCAGCATTTT.

The CDR3 sequence: CASLPGPGLATYEQYF. The CDR3 bases are TGCGCCAGCCTTCCCGGCCCGGGACTAGCGACCTACGAGCAGTACTTC. The V call is TRBV5-1, the J call TRBJ2-7; TRBD2 agrees at 10 bases. Trimming cost V 7 bases and J 2 bases; bases outside gene matches: 12. Per the germline V gene, CDR1 is SGHRS and CDR2 is YFSETQ. The length of the CDR3 is 16 residues.

The genes are TRBV7-7 and TRBJ2-7; TRBD1 aligns across 8 bases. This CDR3 spans 13 amino acids. Losses at the gene ends were 5 bases for V and 2 bases for J; bases not matched to a gene: 2. CDR1 is SSHAT and CDR2 is FNYEAQ in the germline V gene (reference sequence). The CDR3, as DNA: TGTGCCAGCAGCCGGACAGGGACCTACGAGCAGTACTTC. Its protein is CASSRTGTYEQYF.

V and J are TRBV7-3 and TRBJ1-1; 9 bases match TRBD1. After removal of 4 bases from V and 6 bases from J, the junction contained 9 bases not matched to a gene. Germline V gives CDR1 SGHTA, CDR2 FQGTGA. There are 15 residues in the CDR3. This CDR3 reads CASSSMTGGGSEAFF. The CDR3 nucleotides read TGTGCCAGCAGCTCCATGACAGGGGGTGGATCTGAAGCTTTCTTT.

There are a few counts of this clone. The chain combines TRBV2 with TRBJ1-5; D unresolved. The V end lost 4 bases, the J end lost 2 bases, and 9 bases lay between the germline ends. Germline lookup yields CDR1 SNHLY and CDR2 FYNNEI. The CDR3 extends over 14 amino acids. CDR3 region: CASSGLGGNQPQHF. The DNA of the CDR3 is TGTGCCAGCAGTGGGCTGGGTGGCAATCAGCCCCAGCATTTT.

The rearrangement joins TRBV7-9 to TRBJ2-7; D not resolved. Germline V gene data show CDR1 as SEHNR and CDR2 as FQNEAQ (reference sequence). The V and J ends lost 1 base and 2 bases respectively, with 9 bases between them. This CDR3 is 14 amino acids long. The CDR3 protein is CASSLGSLTYEQYF. Here the CDR3 DNA reads TGTGCCAGCAGCTTAGGGTCACTGACCTACGAGCAGTACTTC.